One and the same sample provided the 3 T cell receptor beta chains below, sequenced in a study of T cell responses to AZD1222 COVID-19 vaccine. Produced via immunoSEQ multiplex PCR; TCRdb's table is partial and in-frame only. This sample has roughly 120,000 clones, with roughly 90% found just once. Sequences were derived from peripheral blood, sampled on day 0 of AZD1222 vaccination. Receptors originate from an adult in good health.

This clone has a handful of counts. V and J are TRBV6-4 and TRBJ1-2; 7 positions agree with TRBD1. This CDR3 region has 14 residues. Per germline, CDR1 MRHNA and CDR2 SNTAGT. J gave up 7 bases and V 3 bases, and 8 bases lay outside the gene matches. The CDR3 here is CASSDGTETTGYTF. The CDR3 nucleotides are TGTGCCAGCAGTGATGGGACAGAGACTACTGGCTACACCTTC.

CDR3: CASRFLWCSGNTIYF. CDR3 DNA: TGTGCAAGTCGCTTTCTCTGGTGCTCTGGAAACACCATATATTTT. This chain uses TRBV12-2 with TRBJ1-3. TRBV12-2 is annotated as a pseudogene. CDR3 length equals 15 residues.

The V and J genes are TRBV2 and TRBJ1-2, with 8 bases that match TRBD1. CDR1 is SNHLY and CDR2 is FYNNEI in the germline V gene. J gave up 4 bases and V 11 bases, and 15 bases lay outside the gene matches. This CDR3 contains 15 residues. The DNA for the CDR3 is TGTGCCGGAAGGAGAGACCGGACAGGGTCCTATGGCTACACCTTC. This translates into CAGRRDRTGSYGYTF.